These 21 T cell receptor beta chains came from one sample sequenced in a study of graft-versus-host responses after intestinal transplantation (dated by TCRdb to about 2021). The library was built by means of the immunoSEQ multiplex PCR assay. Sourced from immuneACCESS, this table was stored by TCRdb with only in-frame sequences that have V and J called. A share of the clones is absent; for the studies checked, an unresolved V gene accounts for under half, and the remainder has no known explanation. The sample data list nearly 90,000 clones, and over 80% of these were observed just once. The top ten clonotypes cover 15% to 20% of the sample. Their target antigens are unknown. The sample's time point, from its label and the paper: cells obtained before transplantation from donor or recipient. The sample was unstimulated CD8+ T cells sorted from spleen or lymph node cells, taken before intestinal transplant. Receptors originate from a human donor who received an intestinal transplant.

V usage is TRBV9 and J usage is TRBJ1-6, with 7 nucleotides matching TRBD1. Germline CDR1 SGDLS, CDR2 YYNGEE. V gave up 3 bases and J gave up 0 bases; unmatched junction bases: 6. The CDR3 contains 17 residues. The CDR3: CASSGQGQSSYNSPLHF. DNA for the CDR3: TGTGCCAGCAGCGGACAGGGACAGAGCTCCTATAATTCACCCCTCCACTTT. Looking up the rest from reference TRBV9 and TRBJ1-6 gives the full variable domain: DSGVTQTPKHLITATGQRVTLRCSPRSGDLSVYWYQQSLDQGLQFLIQYYNGEERAKGNILERFSAQQFPDLHSELNLSSLELGDSALYFCASSGQGQSSYNSPLHFGNGTRLTVT.

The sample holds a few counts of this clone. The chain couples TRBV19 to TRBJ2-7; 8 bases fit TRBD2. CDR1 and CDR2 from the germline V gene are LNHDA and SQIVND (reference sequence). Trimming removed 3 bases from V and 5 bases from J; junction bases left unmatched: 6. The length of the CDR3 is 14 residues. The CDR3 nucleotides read TGTGCCAGTAGTATGAATCGGGGGGGCCACGAGCAGTACTTC. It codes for CASSMNRGGHEQYF.

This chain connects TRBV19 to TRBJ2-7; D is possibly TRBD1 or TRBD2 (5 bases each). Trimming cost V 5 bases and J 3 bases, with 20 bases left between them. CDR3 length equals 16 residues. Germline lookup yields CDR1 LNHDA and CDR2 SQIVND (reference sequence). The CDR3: CASSPLSGDAGYEQYF. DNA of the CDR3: TGTGCCAGTAGTCCCCTCTCCGGGGACGCGGGCTACGAGCAGTACTTC.

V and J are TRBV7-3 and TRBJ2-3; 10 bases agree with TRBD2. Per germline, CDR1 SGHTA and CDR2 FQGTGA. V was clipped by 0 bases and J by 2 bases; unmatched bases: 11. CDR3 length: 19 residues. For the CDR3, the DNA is TGTGCCAGCAGCTTAACCGCCTCTAGCGGGAGCAGTGACACAGATACGCAGTATTTT. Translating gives CASSLTASSGSSDTDTQYF.

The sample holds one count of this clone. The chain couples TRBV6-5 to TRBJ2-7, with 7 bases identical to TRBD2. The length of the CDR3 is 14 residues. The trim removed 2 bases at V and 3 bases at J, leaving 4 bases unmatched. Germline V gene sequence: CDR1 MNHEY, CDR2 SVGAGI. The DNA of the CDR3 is TGTGCCAGCAGTTACGACGGGGGGAACTACGAGCAGTACTTC. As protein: CASSYDGGNYEQYF.

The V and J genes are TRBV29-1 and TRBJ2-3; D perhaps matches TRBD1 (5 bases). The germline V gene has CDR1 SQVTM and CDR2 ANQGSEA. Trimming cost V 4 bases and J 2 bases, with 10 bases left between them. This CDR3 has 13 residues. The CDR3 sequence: CSVVTGTTDTQYF. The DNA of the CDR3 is TGCAGCGTTGTTACAGGCACCACAGATACGCAGTATTTT.

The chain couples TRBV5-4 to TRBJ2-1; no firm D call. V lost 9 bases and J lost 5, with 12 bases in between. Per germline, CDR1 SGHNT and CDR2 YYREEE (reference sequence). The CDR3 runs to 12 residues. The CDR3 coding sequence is TGTGCCACGACGGAGTACGACAATGAGCAGTTCTTC. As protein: CATTEYDNEQFF.

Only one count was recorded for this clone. In DNA, the CDR3 is TGTGCCAGCAGCTACGGGACTAGCGGGGGGTACACAGATACGCAGTATTTT. Protein: CASSYGTSGGYTDTQYF. This chain connects TRBV11-2 to TRBJ2-3, with 15 bases lining up with TRBD2. Germline assignment: CDR1 SGHAT and CDR2 FQNNGV. V lost 4 bases, J lost 2 bases, and 4 bases stayed unmatched. The CDR3 contains 17 residues.

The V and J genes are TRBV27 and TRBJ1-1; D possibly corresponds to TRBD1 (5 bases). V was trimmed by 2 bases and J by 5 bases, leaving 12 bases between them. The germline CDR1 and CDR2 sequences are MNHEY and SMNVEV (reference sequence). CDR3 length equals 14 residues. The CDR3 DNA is TGTGCCAGCAGTTTAGTGGTTCGGGGGACTGAAGCTTTCTTT. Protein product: CASSLVVRGTEAFF.

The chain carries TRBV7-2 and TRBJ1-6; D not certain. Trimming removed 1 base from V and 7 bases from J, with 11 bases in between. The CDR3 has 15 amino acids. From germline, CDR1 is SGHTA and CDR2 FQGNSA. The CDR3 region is CASSLVPPQNSPLHF. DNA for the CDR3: TGTGCCAGCAGCTTAGTCCCGCCACAGAATTCACCCCTCCACTTT.

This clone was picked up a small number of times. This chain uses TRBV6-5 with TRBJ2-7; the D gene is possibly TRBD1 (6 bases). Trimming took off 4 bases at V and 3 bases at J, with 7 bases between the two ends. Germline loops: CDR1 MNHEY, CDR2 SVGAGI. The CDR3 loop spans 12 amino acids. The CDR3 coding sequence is TGTGCCAGCAGTTTAGGGGGCTACGAGCAGTACTTC. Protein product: CASSLGGYEQYF.

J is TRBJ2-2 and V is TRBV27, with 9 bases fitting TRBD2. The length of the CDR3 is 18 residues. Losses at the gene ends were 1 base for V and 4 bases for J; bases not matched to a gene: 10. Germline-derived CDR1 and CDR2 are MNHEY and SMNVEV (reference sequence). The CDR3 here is CASSLYVAGGPGTGELFF. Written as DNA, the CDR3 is TGTGCCAGCAGTTTATATGTGGCGGGAGGGCCCGGCACCGGGGAGCTGTTTTTT.

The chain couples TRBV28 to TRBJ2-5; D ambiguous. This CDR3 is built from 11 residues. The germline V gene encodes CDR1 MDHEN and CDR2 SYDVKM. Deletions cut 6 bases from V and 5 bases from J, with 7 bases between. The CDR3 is CASRFWETQYF. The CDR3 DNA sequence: TGTGCCAGCAGGTTTTGGGAGACCCAGTACTTC.

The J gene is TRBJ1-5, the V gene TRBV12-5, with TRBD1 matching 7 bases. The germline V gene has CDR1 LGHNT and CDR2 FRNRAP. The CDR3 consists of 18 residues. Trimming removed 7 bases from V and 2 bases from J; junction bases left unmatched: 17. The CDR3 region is CASVHGGTDIYGNQPQHF. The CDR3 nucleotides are TGTGCTAGTGTCCATGGCGGGACAGACATATATGGCAATCAGCCCCAGCATTTT.

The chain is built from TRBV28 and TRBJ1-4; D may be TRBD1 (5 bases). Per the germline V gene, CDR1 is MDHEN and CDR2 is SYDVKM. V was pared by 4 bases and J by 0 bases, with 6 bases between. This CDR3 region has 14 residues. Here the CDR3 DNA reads TGTGCCAGCAGTTGGACAACAACTAATGAAAAACTGTTTTTT. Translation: CASSWTTTNEKLFF.

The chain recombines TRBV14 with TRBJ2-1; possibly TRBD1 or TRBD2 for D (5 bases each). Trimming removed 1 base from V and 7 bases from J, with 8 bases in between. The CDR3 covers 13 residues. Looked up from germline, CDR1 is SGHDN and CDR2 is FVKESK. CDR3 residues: CASSQGGWNEQFF. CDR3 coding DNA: TGTGCCAGCAGCCAAGGGGGGTGGAATGAGCAGTTCTTC. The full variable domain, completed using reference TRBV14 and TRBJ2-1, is EAGVTQFPSHSVIEKGQTVTLRCDPISGHDNLYWYRRVMGKEIKFLLHFVKESKQDESGMPNNRFLAERTGGTYSTLKVQPAELEDSGVYFCASSQGGWNEQFFGPGTRLTVL.

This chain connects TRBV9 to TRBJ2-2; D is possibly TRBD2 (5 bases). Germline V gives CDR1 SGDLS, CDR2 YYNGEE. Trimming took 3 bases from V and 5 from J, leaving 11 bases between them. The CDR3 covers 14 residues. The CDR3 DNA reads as TGTGCCAGCAGCGACTCTCGGGGAACCGGGGAGCTGTTTTTT. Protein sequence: CASSDSRGTGELFF. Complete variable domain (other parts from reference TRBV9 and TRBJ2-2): DSGVTQTPKHLITATGQRVTLRCSPRSGDLSVYWYQQSLDQGLQFLIQYYNGEERAKGNILERFSAQQFPDLHSELNLSSLELGDSALYFCASSDSRGTGELFFGEGSRLTVL.

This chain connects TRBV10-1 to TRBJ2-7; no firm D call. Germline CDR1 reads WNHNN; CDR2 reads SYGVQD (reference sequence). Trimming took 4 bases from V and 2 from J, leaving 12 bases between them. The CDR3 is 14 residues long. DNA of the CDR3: TGCGCCAGCAGTGGTACTACGAGACCCTACGAGCAGTACTTC. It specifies CASSGTTRPYEQYF.

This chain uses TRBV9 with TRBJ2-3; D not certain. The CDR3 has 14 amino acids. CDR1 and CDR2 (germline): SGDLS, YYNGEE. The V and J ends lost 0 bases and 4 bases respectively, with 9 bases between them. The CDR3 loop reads CASSVGDGSDTQYF. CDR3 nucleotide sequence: TGTGCCAGCAGCGTAGGGGATGGTTCAGATACGCAGTATTTT.

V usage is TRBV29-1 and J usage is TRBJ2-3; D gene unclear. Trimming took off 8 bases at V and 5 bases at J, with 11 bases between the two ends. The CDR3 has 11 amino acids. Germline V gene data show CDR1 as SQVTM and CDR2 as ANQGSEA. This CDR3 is CSPRWGDTQYF. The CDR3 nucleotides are TGCAGCCCGAGGTGGGGAGATACGCAGTATTTT.

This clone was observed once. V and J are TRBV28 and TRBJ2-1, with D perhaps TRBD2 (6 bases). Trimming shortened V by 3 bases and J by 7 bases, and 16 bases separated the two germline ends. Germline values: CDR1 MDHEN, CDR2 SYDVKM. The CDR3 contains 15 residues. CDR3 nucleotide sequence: TGTGCCAGCAGTTTGTCCCCCCGTGGGGGGAATGAGCAGTTCTTC. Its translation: CASSLSPRGGNEQFF.